The 32 T cell receptor beta chains below all came from one sample that was sequenced in a study of CD8+ T cells in alopecia areata. The sequencing template was cDNA reverse transcribed from extracted RNA. Libraries were prepared by immunoSEQ multiplex PCR; TCRdb keeps only in-frame clonotypes and omits some of them. The sample yields 200,000 or so clones, more than 30% seen once. Stated treatment: oral pan-JAK inhibitor, 5-10 mg twice daily. The sample in question was CD4+ T cells sorted from blood, obtained at approximately week 30, from a patient treated with tofacitinib. These receptor sequences come from a human donor with alopecia areata.

This chain uses TRBV7-9 with TRBJ2-7; a possible D gene is TRBD2 (6 bases). Germline V gives CDR1 SEHNR, CDR2 FQNEAQ (reference sequence). V shed 5 bases and J shed 2 bases, with 13 bases lying between them. The CDR3 contains 14 residues. The CDR3 loop reads CASSLRGDPYEQYF. The CDR3 DNA reads as TGTGCCAGCAGCCTGCGGGGAGACCCCTACGAGCAGTACTTC.

In this sample, this clone turned up a few times. The chain links TRBV7-9 to TRBJ1-5; TRBD1 is a possible D gene (6 bases). CDR1 and CDR2 (germline): SEHNR, FQNEAQ (reference sequence). V was shortened by 6 bases and J by 5 bases, with 17 bases between the two germline ends. The CDR3 sequence is 15 residues long. CDR3 sequence (DNA): TGTGCCAGCAGGATACGGGGGCGGATCGATCAGCCCCAGCATTTT. It is translated as CASRIRGRIDQPQHF. Together with reference TRBV7-9 and TRBJ1-5, the CDR3 gives the full variable domain: DTGVSQNPRHKITKRGQNVTFRCDPISEHNRLYWYRQTLGQGPEFLTYFQNEAQLEKSRLLSDRFSAERPKGSFSTLEIQRTEQGDSAMYLCASRIRGRIDQPQHFGDGTRLSIL.

The chain links TRBV11-2 to TRBJ2-3, with no clear D. V lost 4 bases and J 5 bases, leaving 4 bases between the germline ends. CDR3 length: 11 residues. From germline, CDR1 is SGHAT and CDR2 FQNNGV. CDR3: CASSSVDTQYF. Written as DNA, the CDR3 is TGTGCCAGCAGCTCGGTAGATACGCAGTATTTT.

This clone was seen a handful of times. The J gene is TRBJ1-2, the V gene TRBV9, with 8 bases matching TRBD1. Germline lookup yields CDR1 SGDLS and CDR2 YYNGEE. The CDR3 consists of 17 residues. Losses at the gene ends were 2 bases for V and 5 bases for J; bases not matched to a gene: 14. The CDR3 here is CASSVRPTGVGVYGYTF. The CDR3 coding sequence is TGTGCCAGCAGCGTTAGACCGACAGGGGTCGGAGTATATGGCTACACCTTC. Full variable domain (rest looked up from reference TRBV9 and TRBJ1-2): DSGVTQTPKHLITATGQRVTLRCSPRSGDLSVYWYQQSLDQGLQFLIQYYNGEERAKGNILERFSAQQFPDLHSELNLSSLELGDSALYFCASSVRPTGVGVYGYTFGSGTRLTVV.

This clone was picked up a small number of times. The V and J genes are TRBV7-2 and TRBJ1-1; no reliable D call. The CDR3 spans 14 residues. The V and J ends lost 5 bases and 1 base respectively, with 11 bases between them. Per germline, CDR1 SGHTA and CDR2 FQGNSA. CDR3: CASSTSIPNTEAFF. The CDR3 nucleotides read TGTGCCAGCAGCACTTCAATACCGAACACTGAAGCTTTCTTT. The full variable domain, in which reference TRBV7-2 and TRBJ1-1 provide the parts outside the CDR3, is GAGVSQSPSNKVTEKGKDVELRCDPISGHTALYWYRQSLGQGLEFLIYFQGNSAPDKSGLPSDRFSAERTGGSVSTLTIQRTQQEDSAVYLCASSTSIPNTEAFFGQGTRLTVV.

The rearrangement links TRBV10-3 to TRBJ1-2, with a weak D call TRBD1 (5 bases). V lost 6 bases and J lost 3, with 11 bases in between. The CDR3 is 13 amino acids. Germline CDR1 ENHRY, CDR2 SYGVKD. CDR3 DNA: TGTGCCATCAGACCAGTGGGGGACTATGGCTACACCTTC. Amino acids: CAIRPVGDYGYTF.

V is TRBV2 and J is TRBJ2-3; 8 positions agree with TRBD1. The CDR3 contains 13 residues. Germline V gene sequence: CDR1 SNHLY, CDR2 FYNNEI. V lost 1 base to trimming and J lost 7 bases; unmatched junction nucleotides: 1. DNA of the CDR3: TGTGCCAGCAGTGAAGGGACAGGGCATACGCAGTATTTT. It yields the protein CASSEGTGHTQYF.

This CDR3 reads CASSLLRGEFYNEQFF. The CDR3 nucleotides are TGTGCCAGCAGCTTATTGAGAGGGGAGTTCTACAATGAGCAGTTCTTC. The chain is built from TRBV5-4 and TRBJ2-1, with D perhaps being TRBD1 or TRBD2 (5 bases each). Germline values: CDR1 SGHNT, CDR2 YYREEE (reference sequence). The length of the CDR3 is 16 residues. V lost 2 bases and J 3 bases, leaving 15 bases between the germline ends.

This clone was recorded only once. This chain connects TRBV9 to TRBJ1-6; 9 bases map to TRBD1. Germline V lookup: CDR1 SGDLS, CDR2 YYNGEE. V lost 3 bases to trimming and J lost 6 bases; unmatched junction nucleotides: 7. The CDR3 has 16 residues. The CDR3 reads CASSADRGTINSPLHF. CDR3 nucleotide sequence: TGTGCCAGCAGCGCCGACAGGGGGACGATTAATTCACCCCTCCACTTT.

This clone was counted a few times. V and J are TRBV19 and TRBJ2-1; D gene ambiguous. From germline, CDR1 is LNHDA and CDR2 SQIVND (reference sequence). This CDR3 has 16 residues. V was trimmed by 0 bases and J by 4 bases, leaving 13 bases between them. In nucleotides, the CDR3 is TGTGCCAGTAGTATAGAGGGAATCATACGTTACAATGAGCAGTTCTTC. Protein: CASSIEGIIRYNEQFF.

The chain links TRBV9 to TRBJ1-3; D is unresolved. Germline V gene sequence: CDR1 SGDLS, CDR2 YYNGEE. The CDR3 is 14 residues long. V lost 1 base and J lost 0, with 5 bases in between. This CDR3 is CASSVTGSGNTIYF. The CDR3 region has the DNA TGTGCCAGCAGCGTAACGGGCTCTGGAAACACCATATATTTT.

This clone appeared a few times. The rearrangement links TRBV15 to TRBJ2-1; 7 bases match TRBD1. Per the germline V gene, CDR1 is LNHNV and CDR2 is YYDKDF (reference sequence). This CDR3 contains 16 residues. J was trimmed by 8 bases and V by 6 bases; bases with no gene match: 16. The CDR3, as DNA: TGTGCCACCAGTACCGGACAGGCGGATCTGTACTATGAGCAGTTCTTC. Its translation: CATSTGQADLYYEQFF.

The CDR3 coding sequence is TGTGCCAGCAGCGTGGCTGGGTCCCTCCAGTACGAGCAGTACTTC. It specifies CASSVAGSLQYEQYF. The chain combines TRBV7-3 with TRBJ2-7, with D uncertain. This CDR3 region has 15 residues. Looked up from germline, CDR1 is SGHTA and CDR2 is FQGTGA. The V end lost 5 bases, the J end lost 4 bases, and 18 bases lay between the germline ends.

This clone was seen a single time. This sequence joins TRBV11-2 and TRBJ1-6; unclear D gene. CDR1 and CDR2 from the germline V gene are SGHAT and FQNNGV. Trimming removed 1 base from V and 12 bases from J, with 10 bases in between. The CDR3 is 13 amino acids. Here the CDR3 reads CASSLGSRGPLHF. For the CDR3, the DNA is TGTGCCAGCAGCTTAGGGTCCCGGGGACCCCTCCACTTT.

V is TRBV9 and J is TRBJ1-1; maybe TRBD1 (5 bases). Germline-derived CDR1 and CDR2 are SGDLS and YYNGEE. The V end lost 2 bases, the J end lost 1 base, and 12 bases lay between the germline ends. CDR3 size: 15 residues. The CDR3: CASSVSGQGNTEAFF. DNA for the CDR3: TGTGCCAGCAGCGTTTCTGGTCAGGGGAACACTGAAGCTTTCTTT.

This clone was seen more than once but under ten times. The chain uses TRBV29-1 and TRBJ2-4; TRBD1 might be the D (6 bases). The CDR3 has 13 amino acids. Germline CDR1 reads SQVTM; CDR2 reads ANQGSEA. V was shortened by 6 bases and J by 13 bases, with 22 bases between the two germline ends. DNA for the CDR3: TGCAGCGTAGTGGGAATGGGGACATCGCCACAGTACTTC. As protein: CSVVGMGTSPQYF.

The chain combines TRBV29-1 with TRBJ1-5; possible D gene TRBD1, 5 bases. CDR3 length equals 13 residues. Trimming shortened V by 4 bases and J by 2 bases, and 9 bases separated the two germline ends. Germline CDR1 and CDR2: SQVTM and ANQGSEA. The CDR3 is CSVGVGGNQPQHF. As DNA, the CDR3 is TGCAGCGTTGGGGTAGGGGGCAATCAGCCCCAGCATTTT.

The chain links TRBV4-1 to TRBJ2-3; 10 positions match TRBD2. Germline values: CDR1 MGHRA, CDR2 YSYEKL. The ends lost 5 bases at V and 6 bases at J; junction bases unmatched: 14. This CDR3 comprises 17 residues. The CDR3 DNA is TGCGCCAGCAGCTCAACATCAATTATTAGCGGGGGGGATACGCAGTATTTT. Translated: CASSSTSIISGGDTQYF.

V gene TRBV30 combines with J gene TRBJ2-7; either TRBD1 or TRBD2 may fit D (5 bases each). V was clipped by 8 bases and J by 2 bases, with 22 bases between them. The CDR3 is 15 residues long. The V gene's germline CDR1 is GTSNPN and CDR2 SVGIG (reference sequence). Here the CDR3 reads CAGRRKSGTTYEQYF. For the CDR3, the DNA is TGTGCCGGAAGGCGAAAATCCGGGACCACCTACGAGCAGTACTTC.

The V call is TRBV18, the J call TRBJ1-6, with 8 bases matching TRBD1. The CDR3 is made up of 15 amino acids. Per germline, CDR1 KGHSH and CDR2 LQKENI. V dropped 3 bases and J dropped 9; count of bases not matched to a gene: 7. The CDR3, as DNA: TGTGCCAGCTCACCGAGGACAGGGTTTACTTCACCCCTCCACTTT. It codes for CASSPRTGFTSPLHF.

This chain links TRBV5-1 with TRBJ1-2; D may be TRBD1 (5 bases). V lost 0 bases and J lost 1, with 10 bases in between. The CDR3 runs to 15 residues. Germline-derived CDR1 and CDR2 are SGHRS and YFSETQ. CDR3 loop: CASSLDTGFNYGYTF. Written as DNA, the CDR3 is TGCGCCAGCAGCTTGGATACAGGCTTTAACTATGGCTACACCTTC.

This clone appeared a few times. J is TRBJ2-1 and V is TRBV5-4; tentatively, D is TRBD1 or TRBD2 (5 bases each). With 4 bases removed from V and 4 bases from J, the gap between germline ends came to 18 bases. The germline V gene encodes CDR1 SGHNT and CDR2 YYREEE (reference sequence). The CDR3 loop spans 16 amino acids. Here the CDR3 reads CASSPGGVDRYNEQFF. The DNA of the CDR3 is TGTGCCAGCAGCCCTGGAGGAGTCGACAGATACAATGAGCAGTTCTTC. Complete variable domain (other parts from reference TRBV5-4 and TRBJ2-1): ETGVTQSPTHLIKTRGQQVTLRCSSQSGHNTVSWYQQALGQGPQFIFQYYREEENGRGNFPPRFSGLQFPNYSSELNVNALELDDSALYLCASSPGGVDRYNEQFFGPGTRLTVL.

J is TRBJ1-2 and V is TRBV30; 7 positions match TRBD1. The CDR3 totals 16 residues. The germline V gene encodes CDR1 GTSNPN and CDR2 SVGIG (reference sequence). V gave up 0 bases and J gave up 2 bases; unmatched junction bases: 9. CDR3 coding DNA: TGTGCCTGGAGTGTAAGTTCCGGGACAGTAAACTATGGCTACACCTTC. This codes for CAWSVSSGTVNYGYTF.

With respect to this clone: The sample holds other DNA sequences that translate to the same CDR3. This chain links TRBV5-1 with TRBJ2-1; 9 bases align to TRBD2. The CDR3 has 14 residues. V lost 0 bases and J lost 7; bases outside the gene matches: 2. Germline CDR1 and CDR2: SGHRS and YFSETQ. The CDR3 nucleotides are TGCGCCAGCAGCTTGGTGGCGGGAGGGAATGAGCAGTTCTTC. As protein: CASSLVAGGNEQFF.

This clone was detected a few times. J is TRBJ1-1 and V is TRBV6-6; perhaps TRBD1 as D (6 bases). There are 13 residues in the CDR3. Looked up from germline, CDR1 is MNHNY and CDR2 is SVGAGI (reference sequence). V lost 2 bases and J 6 bases, leaving 10 bases between the germline ends. CDR3 DNA: TGTGCCAGCAGTTACGTGGGACACTCTGAAGCTTTCTTT. Translating gives CASSYVGHSEAFF.

This rearrangement joins TRBV4-2 to TRBJ2-5; a weak D match, TRBD2 (5 bases). The J call is in doubt because the DNA end fits TRBJ2-7 better. Germline V CDR1 and CDR2: LGHNA, YNFKEQ. The CDR3 runs 16 residues. CDR3 coding DNA: TGTGCCAGCAGCCAAGCTCAGGCTAGCACAAACTACGAGCAGTACTTC. Translating it yields CASSQAQASTNYEQYF.

This clone was counted at least ten times. V and J are TRBV7-9 and TRBJ2-6; possibly TRBD1 for D (5 bases). The CDR3 runs 19 residues. Germline CDR1 and CDR2: SEHNR and FQNEAQ (reference sequence). Trimming pared 4 bases from V and 0 bases from J, leaving 19 bases between. CDR3 region: CASSSFGSRVNSGANVLTF. Written as DNA, the CDR3 is TGTGCCAGCAGCTCCTTCGGGTCCAGGGTCAACTCTGGGGCCAACGTCCTGACTTTC.

The genes are TRBV6-6 and TRBJ2-5; D possibly corresponds to TRBD1 (6 bases). There are 13 residues in the CDR3. Trimming stripped 5 bases from V and 4 bases from J, with 11 bases between. Germline CDR1 reads MNHNY; CDR2 reads SVGAGI (reference sequence). The CDR3 nucleotides read TGTGCCAGCAGTCCCGACAGGCTAGAGACCCAGTACTTC. Encoded protein: CASSPDRLETQYF.

The chain combines TRBV7-2 with TRBJ2-1; D ambiguous. The CDR3 is 12 residues long. V lost 0 bases, J lost 10 bases, and 7 bases lay in between. CDR1 and CDR2 from the germline V gene are SGHTA and FQGNSA. The CDR3 region is CASSLAQVEQFF. Written as DNA, the CDR3 is TGTGCCAGCAGCTTAGCGCAGGTCGAGCAGTTCTTC.

Worth noting for this clone: Its ends do not fully match the called genes, so a read error is possible. The chain has TRBV7-9 and TRBJ2-5; tentative D call: TRBD1 (5 bases). The germline CDR1 and CDR2 sequences are SEHNR and FQNEAQ (reference sequence). The CDR3 loop spans 14 amino acids. As DNA, the CDR3 is TGTGCCAGCAGCTTCACGACAGAGACGGAGACCCAGCACTTC. It codes for CASSFTTETETQHF.

In this sample, this clone turned up a few times. This rearrangement joins TRBV2 to TRBJ1-1; D gene unclear. This CDR3 is 13 amino acids long. V lost 6 bases to trimming and J lost 1 base, with 9 bases between them. CDR1 SNHLY and CDR2 FYNNEI come from the germline V gene. The CDR3 reads CASSDEGNTEAFF. The DNA for the CDR3 is TGTGCCAGCAGCGACGAGGGGAACACTGAAGCTTTCTTT.

This clone appeared a single time. The chain carries TRBV4-1 and TRBJ2-2; D call uncertain. The germline CDR1 and CDR2 sequences are MGHRA and YSYEKL. The length of the CDR3 is 18 residues. The germline V and J ends were trimmed by 1 base and 6 bases, with 21 bases remaining between them. The CDR3 DNA sequence: TGCGCCAGCAGCCAAGTCATGGAGCGTGACCCCAAGGCCGGGGAGCTGTTTTTT. Its translation: CASSQVMERDPKAGELFF.